The source of this T cell receptor (beta chain) is a study of T cell clonality in common variable immunodeficiency. Study-wide findings and caveats: Compared with healthy controls, CVID subjects showed increased TCRbeta clonality, mostly in about a third.

Profiled with immunoSEQ multiplex PCR; TCRdb holds only in-frame clones, not every one. The specimen has about 42,000 clones, none found just once. This clone has a count of ten or more. The antigen remains undetermined. The CDR3 end lies 3 residues beyond the end of the read and is filled in from the germline J gene. This CDR3 is built from 14 residues. Germline values: CDR1 SGHTA, CDR2 FQGNSA. Material for sequencing was peripheral blood mononuclear cells. This chain connects TRBV7-2 to TRBJ1-2, with 9 bases aligning to TRBD1. This TCR came from a person aged 18 to 70 in good health. The CDR3 region is CASSPDRGSLGYTF. CDR3 DNA, as far as it was read: TGTGCCAGCAGCCCTGACAGGGGGTCCCTAGGC. The full variable domain, in which reference TRBV7-2 and TRBJ1-2 provide the parts outside the CDR3, is GAGVSQSPSNKVTEKGKDVELRCDPISGHTALYWYRQSLGQGLEFLIYFQGNSAPDKSGLPSDRFSAERTGGSVSTLTIQRTQQEDSAVYLCASSPDRGSLGYTFGSGTRLTVV.